The present entry profiles one T cell receptor beta chain with its context. The antigen remains undetermined. Trimming left V 7 bases short and J 11 bases short, with 17 bases between. The CDR3 runs 12 residues. Culture lasted 10 days before CD4+ T cell isolation. Participants each got two BNT162b2 or mRNA-1273 vaccine doses. The sample belongs to a study of vaccination effects on CD4 cells after COVID-19. Sequencing was performed with immunoSEQ multiplex PCR; in TCRdb, only in-frame clones are kept and a portion is missing. The repertoire has about 66,000 clones, over 75% of them found once; the top ten carry 2.4%.

The sample consisted of CD4+ T cells from PBMCs cultured without peptide, taken after COVID-19 vaccination. The sequence derives from a human donor who received a COVID-19 vaccine. The chain carries TRBV12-3 or TRBV12-4 and TRBJ1-1; no clear D gene. The CDR3 loop is CASTLWGFWAFF. In DNA, the CDR3 is TGTGCCAGCACCCTTTGGGGATTCTGGGCTTTCTTT.